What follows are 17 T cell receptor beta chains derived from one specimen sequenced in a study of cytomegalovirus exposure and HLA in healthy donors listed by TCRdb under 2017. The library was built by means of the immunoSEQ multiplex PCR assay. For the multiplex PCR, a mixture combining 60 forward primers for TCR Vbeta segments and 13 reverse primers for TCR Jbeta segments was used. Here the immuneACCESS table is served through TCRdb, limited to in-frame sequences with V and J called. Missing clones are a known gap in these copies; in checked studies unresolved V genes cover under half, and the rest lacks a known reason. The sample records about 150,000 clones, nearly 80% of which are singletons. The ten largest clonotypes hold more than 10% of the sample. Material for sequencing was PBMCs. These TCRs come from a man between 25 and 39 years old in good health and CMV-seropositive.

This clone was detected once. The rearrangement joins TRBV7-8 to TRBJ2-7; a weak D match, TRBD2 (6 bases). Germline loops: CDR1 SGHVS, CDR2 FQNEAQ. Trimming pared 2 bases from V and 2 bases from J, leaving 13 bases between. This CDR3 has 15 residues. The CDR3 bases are TGTGCCAGCAGCTTACTCGTGCAGCGGGCCTACGAGCAGTACTTC. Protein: CASSLLVQRAYEQYF.

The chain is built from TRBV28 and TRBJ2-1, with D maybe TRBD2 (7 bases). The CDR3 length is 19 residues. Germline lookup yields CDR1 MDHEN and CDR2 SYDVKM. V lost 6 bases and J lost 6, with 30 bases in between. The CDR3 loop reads CASRERAGGLKARGNEQFF. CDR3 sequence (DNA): TGTGCCAGCAGAGAGAGGGCCGGGGGGCTTAAGGCAAGGGGCAATGAGCAGTTCTTC.

CDR3 DNA: TGTGCCAGCAGTCAACACTCGACAGGGTCGAACACTGAAGCTTTCTTT. It encodes CASSQHSTGSNTEAFF. The chain couples TRBV28 to TRBJ1-1, with 7 bases matching TRBD1. V trimming: 5 bases; J trimming: 1 base; junction bases outside the gene matches: 10. The CDR3 extends over 16 amino acids. The germline CDR1 and CDR2 sequences are MDHEN and SYDVKM.

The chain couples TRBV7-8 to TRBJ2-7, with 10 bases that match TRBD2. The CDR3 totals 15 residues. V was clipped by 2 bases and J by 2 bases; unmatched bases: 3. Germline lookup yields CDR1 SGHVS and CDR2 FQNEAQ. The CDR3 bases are TGTGCCAGCAGCTTACAGCGGGAGGGTGCCTACGAGCAGTACTTC. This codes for CASSLQREGAYEQYF.

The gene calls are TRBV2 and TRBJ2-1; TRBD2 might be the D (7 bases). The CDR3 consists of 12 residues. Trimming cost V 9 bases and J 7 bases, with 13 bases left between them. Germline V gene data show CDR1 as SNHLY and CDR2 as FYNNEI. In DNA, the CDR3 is TGTGCCAGGGAGGGGGGGTTGAATGAGCAGTTCTTC. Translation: CAREGGLNEQFF.

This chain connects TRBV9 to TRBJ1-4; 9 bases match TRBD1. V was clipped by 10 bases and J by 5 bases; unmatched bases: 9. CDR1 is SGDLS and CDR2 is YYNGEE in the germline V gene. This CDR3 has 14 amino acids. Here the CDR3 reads CASERGTGNEKLFF. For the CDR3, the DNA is TGTGCCTCAGAACGCGGGACAGGGAATGAAAAACTGTTTTTT.

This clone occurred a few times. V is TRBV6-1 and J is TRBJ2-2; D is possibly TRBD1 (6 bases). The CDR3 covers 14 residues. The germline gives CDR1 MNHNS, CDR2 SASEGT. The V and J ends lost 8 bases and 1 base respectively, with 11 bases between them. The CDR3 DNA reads TGTGCCAGCCGTACAGGGTTGAACACCGGGGAGCTGTTTTTT. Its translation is CASRTGLNTGELFF.

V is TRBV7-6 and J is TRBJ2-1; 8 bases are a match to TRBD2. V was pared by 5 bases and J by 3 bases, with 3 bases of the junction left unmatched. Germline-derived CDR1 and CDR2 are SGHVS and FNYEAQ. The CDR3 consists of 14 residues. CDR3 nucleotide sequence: TGTGCCAGCAGCCAGGGACTAGTCTACAATGAGCAGTTCTTC. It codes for CASSQGLVYNEQFF.

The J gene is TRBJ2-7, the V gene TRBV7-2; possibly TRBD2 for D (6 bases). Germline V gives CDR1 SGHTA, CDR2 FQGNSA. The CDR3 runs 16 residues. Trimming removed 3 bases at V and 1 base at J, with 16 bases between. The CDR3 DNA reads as TGTGCCAGCAGCTTGGTAGCGGCGAGGGCGTCCTACGAGCAGTACTTC. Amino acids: CASSLVAARASYEQYF.

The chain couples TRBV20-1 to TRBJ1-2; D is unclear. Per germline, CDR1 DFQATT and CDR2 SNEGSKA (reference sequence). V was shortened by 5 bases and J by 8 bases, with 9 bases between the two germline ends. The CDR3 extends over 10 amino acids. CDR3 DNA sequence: TGCAGTGCTCTATTTTTCGGCTACACCTTC. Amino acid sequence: CSALFFGYTF.

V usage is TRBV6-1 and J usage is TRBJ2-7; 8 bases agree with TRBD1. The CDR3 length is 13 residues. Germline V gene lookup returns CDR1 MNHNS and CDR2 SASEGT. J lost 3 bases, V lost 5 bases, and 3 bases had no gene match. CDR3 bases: TGTGCCAGCAGTATGGGACAGGTCTACGAGCAGTACTTC. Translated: CASSMGQVYEQYF.

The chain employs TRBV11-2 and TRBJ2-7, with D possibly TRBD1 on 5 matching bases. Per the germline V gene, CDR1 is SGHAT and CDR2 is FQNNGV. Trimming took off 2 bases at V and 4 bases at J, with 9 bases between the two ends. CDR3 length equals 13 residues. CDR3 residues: CASSLQTAYEQYF. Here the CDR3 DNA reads TGTGCCAGCAGCTTACAGACAGCTTACGAGCAGTACTTC.

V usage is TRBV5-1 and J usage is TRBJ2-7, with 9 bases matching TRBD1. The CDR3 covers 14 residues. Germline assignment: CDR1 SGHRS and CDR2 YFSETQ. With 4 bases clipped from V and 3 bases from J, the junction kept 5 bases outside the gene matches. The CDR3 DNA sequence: TGCGCCAGCAGCCTATCGGGACAGGGCTACGAGCAGTACTTC. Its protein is CASSLSGQGYEQYF. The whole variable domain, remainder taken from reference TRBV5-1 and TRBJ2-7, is KAGVTQTPRYLIKTRGQQVTLSCSPISGHRSVSWYQQTPGQGLQFLFEYFSETQRNKGNFPGRFSGRQFSNSRSEMNVSTLELGDSALYLCASSLSGQGYEQYFGPGTRLTVT.

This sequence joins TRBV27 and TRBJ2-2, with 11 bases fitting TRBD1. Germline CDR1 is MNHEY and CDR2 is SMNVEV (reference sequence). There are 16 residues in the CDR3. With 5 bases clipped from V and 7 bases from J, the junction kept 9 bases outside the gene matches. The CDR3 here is CASSPTDRGQGGELFF. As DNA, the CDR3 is TGTGCCAGCAGTCCTACGGACAGGGGGCAAGGCGGGGAGCTGTTTTTT.

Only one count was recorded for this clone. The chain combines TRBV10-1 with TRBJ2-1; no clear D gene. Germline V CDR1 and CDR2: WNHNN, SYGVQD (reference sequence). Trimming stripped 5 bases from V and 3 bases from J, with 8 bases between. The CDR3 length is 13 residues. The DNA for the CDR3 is TGCGCCAGCAGTAGGTCGGGCTACAATGAGCAGTTCTTC. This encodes CASSRSGYNEQFF.

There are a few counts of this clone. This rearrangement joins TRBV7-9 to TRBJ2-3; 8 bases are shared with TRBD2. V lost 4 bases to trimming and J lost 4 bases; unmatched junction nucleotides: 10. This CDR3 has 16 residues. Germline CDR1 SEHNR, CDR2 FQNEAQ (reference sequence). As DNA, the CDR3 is TGTGCCAGCAGCTCGACTAGCGTACCCGGGGCAGATACGCAGTATTTT. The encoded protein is CASSSTSVPGADTQYF.

The DNA for the CDR3 is TGTGCCAGCTCCGTACTGTCGGGTCAGCCCCAGCATTTT. Translating gives CASSVLSGQPQHF. The V gene is TRBV18, the J gene TRBJ1-5; D is unclear. Germline V gives CDR1 KGHSH, CDR2 LQKENI. The V end was cut by 6 bases, the J end by 6 bases, with 12 bases between. The CDR3 has 13 residues.